This T cell receptor beta chain is drawn from a study of tumor-infiltrating lymphocytes in oesophageal squamous cell carcinoma. TCRdb re-analysed the PCR reads in MiXCR, keeping a single row per CDR3 protein. The sample yields some 15,000 distinct CDR3 sequences, more than 55% seen once. Germline CDR1 and CDR2: SGHTA and FQGNSA. The CDR3 covers 14 residues. The rearrangement links TRBV7-2 to TRBJ2-5; no definite D call. The J call may not be correct, given that the DNA end is closer to TRBJ2-1. What was sequenced was esophageal tumor tissue. This TCR was recovered from a female donor with esophageal squamous cell carcinoma. CDR3 sequence (DNA): TGTGCCAGCAGCCCCTGGGCGGTTGGTGGTGAGCAGTTCTTC. This encodes CASSPWAVGGEQFF.